This T cell receptor (beta chain) was retrieved from a study of T cells after yellow fever vaccination. TCRdb re-called the 5' RACE reads through MiXCR, storing one row per CDR3 protein. The sample shows 300,000 to 350,000 distinct CDR3 sequences, 3% to 4.5% of them seen only once. The CDR3 runs to 17 residues. This clonotype was picked up a small number of times. What it binds is unknown. Whole-study results and caveats: It was a small share of clonotypes that appeared in both CD4 and CD8 compartments. Compared with primary, the secondary response was weaker and peaked at day 5, not 15.

V usage is TRBV21-1 and J usage is TRBJ1-6; no DNA check was done on the table's D call, TRBD1. TRBV21-1 is labeled a pseudogene. The receptor comes from a man between 18 and 29 years old who received the YFV17D yellow fever vaccine. The material sequenced was PBMCs, taken 5 days after the yellow fever booster vaccination. The chain's CDR3 is CASSKGWRQSYNSPLHF. Written as DNA, the CDR3 is TGTGCCAGCAGCAAAGGATGGAGACAGTCCTATAATTCACCCCTCCACTTT.